This T cell receptor beta chain was sequenced during a study of T-cell reconstitution after alpha-beta-depleted transplantation in children. General study findings and limits: Fresh T-cell production supplied most of the T-cell counts and diversity seen one year after transplant. Reports say that about two months after transplant, the alpha-beta T cells came out of several hundred graft clones that had expanded.

Germline V gene lookup returns CDR1 DFQATT and CDR2 SNEGSKA (reference sequence). Trimming removed 0 bases at V and 8 bases at J, with 14 bases between. This CDR3 spans 14 amino acids. Unique molecular identifiers featured in how the TCRbeta library was prepared. Using its own MiXCR run on the PCR reads, TCRdb lists one record per CDR3 protein. The sample has roughly 50,000 distinct CDR3 sequences, roughly 45% seen once. Ten or more counts support this clonotype. No antigen is known for it. The J gene is TRBJ2-4, the V gene TRBV20-1; no firm D call. The origin of this receptor is a male patient aged 10 to 17 who had a stem cell transplant for acute lymphoblastic leukemia, so the T cells may come from the graft donor. The sample consisted of PBMCs, mostly from graft donor cells, taken 360 days after TCRalphabeta/CD19-depleted stem cell transplant. The CDR3 DNA sequence: TGCAGTGCTAGAGATGAGAGACCGGCCGACATTCAGTACTTC. Translation gives CSARDERPADIQYF.